This is a list of T cell receptor beta chains from one sample in a study of OX40 agonist ivuxolimab in advanced cancers. Profiled with immunoSEQ multiplex PCR; TCRdb holds only in-frame clones, not every one. The data contain approximately 16,000 clones, 80% to 90% of them singletons. Material: CD4+ or CD8+ T cells sorted from blood, obtained in a trial of the OX40 agonist ivuxolimab. These receptors were collected from an adult with an advanced solid tumor such as melanoma, head and neck, liver or kidney cancer. The CDR3 runs from the conserved cysteine through the conserved F or W. A D gene is named only where the DNA matches it firmly. Size tells how often a clone was seen (once, few, many) or the class of an expanded clone, and some rows leave it out.

once	TRBJ2-1	-	TRBV28	CASSPGDNEQFF	TGTGCCAGCAGTCCCGGGGACAATGAGCAGTTCTTC
few	TRBJ2-7	-	TRBV5-4	CASNNLIELSYEQYF	TGTGCCAGCAACAATCTTATTGAGCTCTCCTACGAGCAGTACTTC
-	TRBJ1-5	TRBD1	TRBV7-6	CASSLNTGGWRQPQHF	TGTGCCAGCAGTTTAAATACAGGGGGCTGGCGTCAGCCCCAGCATTTT
-	TRBJ2-2	-	TRBV5-4	CASSLTGNTGELFF	TGTGCCAGCAGCCTAACAGGGAACACCGGGGAGCTGTTTTTT
once	TRBJ2-7	-	TRBV13	CASSTGWGSYEQYF	TGTGCCAGCAGCACAGGGTGGGGGTCCTACGAGCAGTACTTC
-	TRBJ2-7	TRBD2	TRBV7-9	CASSLVFSSGGGEQYF	TGTGCCAGCAGCTTAGTCTTTTCTAGCGGTGGAGGCGAGCAGTACTTC
-	TRBJ2-7	TRBD1	TRBV6-6	CASSYSGTGRYEQYF	TGTGCCAGCAGTTACTCTGGGACAGGGAGGTACGAGCAGTACTTC
-	TRBJ2-7	-	TRBV28	CASSRSYEQYF	TGTGCCAGCAGCCGATCGTACGAGCAGTACTTC
-	TRBJ1-1	TRBD1	TRBV7-3	CASSSTGTGGTGNTEAFF	TGTGCCAGCAGCTCGACCGGGACAGGGGGCACTGGAAACACTGAAGCTTTCTTT
-	TRBJ1-2	-	TRBV29-1	CSVVGAPNYGYTF	TGCAGCGTTGTGGGGGCTCCTAACTATGGCTACACCTTC
-	TRBJ2-1	-	TRBV5-5	CASSLGGDEQFF	TGTGCCAGCAGCTTGGGAGGGGATGAGCAGTTCTTC
-	TRBJ2-1	TRBD2	TRBV7-7	CASSPRLAGVNEQFF	TGTGCTAGCAGTCCCCGACTAGCGGGAGTGAATGAGCAGTTCTTC
few	TRBJ2-7	-	TRBV12-5	CASGLVGSYEQYF	TGTGCTAGTGGTTTGGTAGGGTCCTACGAGCAGTACTTC
-	TRBJ2-7	TRBD1	TRBV28	CASSLFGQGGEQYF	TGTGCCAGCAGTTTATTCGGACAGGGCGGCGAGCAGTACTTC
-	TRBJ2-1	TRBD2	TRBV27	CASPGQREWSYNEQFF	TGTGCCAGCCCGGGGCAGCGGGAGTGGTCCTACAATGAGCAGTTCTTC
-	TRBJ1-3	-	TRBV4-1	CASSQDRYSGNTIYF	TGCGCCAGCAGCCAAGACCGTTACTCTGGAAACACCATATATTTT
-	TRBJ2-7	-	TRBV7-9	CASSLGGEGYEQYF	TGTGCCAGCAGCTTAGGAGGGGAAGGCTACGAGCAGTACTTC
medium-sized	TRBJ2-3	-	TRBV14	CASSQGQAQYF	TGTGCCAGCAGCCAAGGGCAGGCGCAGTATTTT
-	TRBJ1-4	-	TRBV11-3	CASRGGLNEKLFF	TGTGCCAGCAGAGGGGGTCTAAACGAAAAACTGTTTTTT
few	TRBJ2-3	-	TRBV7-6	CASSLDWGFRTDTQYF	TGTGCCAGCAGCTTAGATTGGGGTTTCCGCACAGATACGCAGTATTTT
-	TRBJ2-3	TRBD1	TRBV11-3	CASRDRDRGTDTQYF	TGTGCCAGCAGAGACCGGGACAGGGGAACAGATACGCAGTATTTT
-	TRBJ2-1	TRBD2	TRBV28	CASRVLAGAPLYNEQFF	TGTGCCAGCAGAGTTTTGGCGGGAGCTCCACTCTACAATGAGCAGTTCTTC
-	TRBJ1-1	-	TRBV27	CASSPGTENTEAFF	TGTGCCAGCAGTCCCGGGACCGAGAACACTGAAGCTTTCTTT
-	TRBJ2-6	-	TRBV5-1	CASSWNSGANVLTF	TGCGCCAGCAGCTGGAATTCCGGGGCCAACGTCCTGACTTTC
-	TRBJ2-7	-	TRBV28	CASKLYRDPQSRQYF	TGTGCCAGCAAATTATACCGGGATCCCCAGAGCAGGCAGTACTTC
-	TRBJ1-5	-	TRBV19	CASSIVSAKGNQPQHF	TGTGCCAGTAGTATAGTTTCAGCCAAGGGCAATCAGCCCCAGCATTTT
-	TRBJ2-7	-	TRBV11-3	CASRSSGGPRSYEQYF	TGTGCCAGCAGGTCGTCCGGGGGGCCGCGTTCCTACGAGCAGTACTTC
-	TRBJ2-1	-	TRBV6-5	CASSYHNEQFF	TGTGCCAGCAGTTACCACAATGAGCAGTTCTTC
-	TRBJ2-7	TRBD1	TRBV14	CASNQEGQGLLSEQYF	TGTGCCAGCAACCAAGAGGGACAGGGTCTTCTCAGCGAGCAGTACTTC
medium-sized	TRBJ1-3	-	TRBV25-1	CASGQDTIYF	TGTGCCAGCGGGCAGGACACCATATATTTT
-	TRBJ2-7	-	TRBV6-1	CASSGDTYEQYF	TGTGCCAGCAGTGGGGACACCTACGAGCAGTACTTC
-	TRBJ1-1	-	TRBV11-2	CASSLVVSDNSSLHTEAFF	TGTGCCAGCAGCTTAGTTGTCTCGGATAACAGCTCGCTTCACACTGAAGCTTTCTTT
-	TRBJ2-1	TRBD2	TRBV7-2	CASSLVYASGVYNEQFF	TGTGCCAGCAGCTTAGTGTACGCGAGCGGGGTCTACAATGAGCAGTTCTTC
-	TRBJ2-3	TRBD1	TRBV7-3	CASSYGQAADTQYF	TGTGCCAGCAGCTACGGACAGGCAGCAGATACGCAGTATTTT
few	TRBJ2-7	-	TRBV21-1	CASSSGTGNEQYF	TGTGCCAGCAGCAGCGGGACAGGGAACGAGCAGTACTTC
-	TRBJ1-2	TRBD1	TRBV7-6	CASSYSADRSSGYTF	TGTGCCAGCAGCTACTCAGCGGACAGGTCGTCGGGCTACACCTTC
once	TRBJ2-7	-	TRBV7-9	CASSPPNRAQGYEQYF	TGTGCCAGCAGCCCCCCCAACCGGGCCCAGGGGTACGAGCAGTACTTC
-	TRBJ1-5	-	TRBV27	CASGKSGSNQPQHF	TGTGCCAGCGGGAAATCGGGGAGCAATCAGCCCCAGCATTTT
-	TRBJ2-5	TRBD2	TRBV29-1	CSVEDGGAETQYF	TGCAGCGTTGAAGACGGGGGGGCCGAGACCCAGTACTTC
-	TRBJ1-1	-	TRBV21-1	CASSRLGRSRTEAFF	TGTGCCAGCAGCCGTCTCGGCAGGTCTAGGACTGAAGCTTTCTTT
-	TRBJ2-1	-	TRBV27	CASSFTGGSQGEQFF	TGTGCCAGCAGTTTTACTGGGGGGAGTCAAGGGGAGCAGTTCTTC
-	TRBJ1-5	-	TRBV13	CASSLGRVGAQHF	TGTGCCAGCAGCTTAGGGCGGGTTGGGGCCCAGCATTTT
-	TRBJ2-7	-	TRBV18	CASSPAVGGREQYF	TGTGCCAGCTCACCCGCAGTCGGGGGTAGGGAGCAGTACTTC
-	TRBJ2-5	-	TRBV27	CASRTQETQYF	TGTGCCAGCAGAACCCAAGAGACCCAGTACTTC
-	TRBJ2-2	-	TRBV14	CASSQGGTRNTGELFF	TGTGCCAGCAGCCAAGGCGGGACACGGAACACCGGGGAGCTGTTTTTT
few	TRBJ2-1	TRBD2	TRBV6-4	CASSEGAGAAADEQFF	TGTGCCAGCAGTGAAGGGGCGGGAGCCGCGGCGGATGAGCAGTTCTTC
-	TRBJ2-7	-	TRBV28	CASSFAGSYEQYF	TGTGCCAGCAGTTTCGCAGGGTCCTACGAGCAGTACTTC